These 8 T cell receptor beta chains were all obtained from the same sample, sequenced in a study of tumor-infiltrating lymphocytes in localized non-small cell lung cancer. TCRdb keeps only in-frame clones here, not all; method: immunoSEQ multiplex PCR. The sample includes approximately 15,000 clones, 55% to 70% of them seen just once. What was sequenced was lung tumor tissue. The receptors originated from a human donor with non-small cell lung cancer.

The genes are TRBV5-6 and TRBJ2-1; D possibly uses TRBD1 or TRBD2 (6 bases each). The CDR3 extends over 15 amino acids. CDR1 is SGHDT and CDR2 is YYEEEE in the germline V gene. Trimming left V 7 bases short and J 0 bases short, with 14 bases between. CDR3 in DNA: TGTGCCAGCCAAGGGGGGCCAAGCTCCTACAATGAGCAGTTCTTC. Encoded protein: CASQGGPSSYNEQFF.

The chain couples TRBV28 to TRBJ1-2; D possibly corresponds to TRBD1 (5 bases). CDR1 and CDR2 (germline): MDHEN, SYDVKM. The ends were cut back, 4 bases at V and 4 bases at J, with 10 bases in the middle. The CDR3 sequence is 13 residues long. DNA of the CDR3: TGTGCCAGCAGTTCCGGGACCCTCTATGGCTACACCTTC. It codes for CASSSGTLYGYTF.

The chain recombines TRBV6-5 with TRBJ2-5, with 9 bases fitting TRBD2. The CDR3 contains 15 residues. The J segment lost 4 bases and the V segment lost 2 bases, leaving 5 bases of the junction unmatched. The germline V gene encodes CDR1 MNHEY and CDR2 SVGAGI. The CDR3 protein is CASSYRSSGRETQYF. Written as DNA, the CDR3 is TGTGCCAGCAGTTACAGGAGTAGCGGGAGAGAGACCCAGTACTTC.

The gene calls are TRBV5-1 and TRBJ1-2; D is unresolved. Germline lookup yields CDR1 SGHRS and CDR2 YFSETQ. CDR3 size: 15 residues. The V and J ends lost 2 bases and 8 bases respectively, with 19 bases between them. CDR3 residues: CASSFSVRPLGGYTF. The CDR3 DNA follows: TGCGCCAGCAGCTTTTCGGTCAGGCCCTTGGGAGGCTACACCTTC.

The chain combines TRBV6-6 with TRBJ1-1; TRBD1 agrees at 8 bases. Germline V lookup: CDR1 MNHNY, CDR2 SVGAGI (reference sequence). V lost 6 bases and J lost 1; bases outside the gene matches: 7. The CDR3 is 15 amino acids. CDR3 sequence: CASRDRTGQNTEAFF. CDR3 nucleotides: TGTGCCAGCAGAGACCGGACAGGGCAGAACACTGAAGCTTTCTTT.

This clone showed up just a few times. The rearrangement joins TRBV5-1 to TRBJ2-1, with TRBD2 matching over 8 bases. This CDR3 is 14 amino acids long. With 2 bases clipped from V and 3 bases from J, the junction kept 1 base outside the gene matches. Germline V CDR1 and CDR2: SGHRS, YFSETQ. The CDR3 coding sequence is TGCGCCAGCAGCTTAACTAGCGGCTACAATGAGCAGTTCTTC. It translates to CASSLTSGYNEQFF.

This chain joins TRBV30 and TRBJ1-4; the D is unclear. V was clipped by 2 bases and J by 5 bases, with 3 bases between them. The V gene's germline CDR1 is GTSNPN and CDR2 SVGIG (reference sequence). The CDR3 has 11 residues. The CDR3 loop is CAWSMNEKLFF. CDR3 bases: TGTGCCTGGAGTATGAATGAAAAACTGTTTTTT.

The chain carries TRBV27 and TRBJ1-5; D not resolved. Trimming stripped 4 bases from V and 2 bases from J, with 9 bases between. CDR3 length equals 14 residues. Germline V gene sequence: CDR1 MNHEY, CDR2 SMNVEV (reference sequence). In DNA form, the CDR3 reads TGTGCCAGCAGTTCCCAAATTGGCAATCAGCCCCAGCATTTT. Its protein product is CASSSQIGNQPQHF.